The 5 T cell receptor beta chains below were found in one sample sequenced in a study of brain T cells in children with intractable seizures. Produced via immunoSEQ multiplex PCR; TCRdb's table is partial and in-frame only. The repertoire has approximately 41,000 clones, around nine tenths of them found once; the top ten carry about 6%. The sample was peripheral blood, taken at surgery. These receptors all come from a girl aged 2 to 10 with tuberous sclerosis and intractable seizures.

This chain joins TRBV6-1 and TRBJ1-1; D may be TRBD1 (5 bases). The CDR3 covers 14 residues. V was trimmed by 2 bases and J by 5 bases, leaving 12 bases between them. Germline V gene sequence: CDR1 MNHNS, CDR2 SASEGT. DNA for the CDR3: TGTGCCAGCAGTGAAAACAGGCCCTGGACTGAAGCTTTCTTT. Its translation is CASSENRPWTEAFF.

The chain employs TRBV7-2 and TRBJ1-1; TRBD1 might be the D (5 bases). V shed 7 bases and J shed 3 bases, with 21 bases lying between them. The germline CDR1 and CDR2 sequences are SGHTA and FQGNSA. The CDR3 is 16 amino acids. In DNA form, the CDR3 reads TGTGCCAGCAACCCCAGTGGGGGATTGCGCGACACTGAAGCTTTCTTT. Translating gives CASNPSGGLRDTEAFF. The full variable domain, in which reference TRBV7-2 and TRBJ1-1 provide the parts outside the CDR3, is GAGVSQSPSNKVTEKGKDVELRCDPISGHTALYWYRQSLGQGLEFLIYFQGNSAPDKSGLPSDRFSAERTGGSVSTLTIQRTQQEDSAVYLCASNPSGGLRDTEAFFGQGTRLTVV.

V is TRBV5-4 and J is TRBJ1-2; 7 bases are shared with TRBD1. V lost 2 bases and J lost 2; bases outside the gene matches: 3. In germline, CDR1 is SGHNT, CDR2 YYREEE (reference sequence). The CDR3 consists of 14 residues. Here the CDR3 reads CASSFQGGNYGYTF. CDR3 nucleotides: TGTGCCAGCAGCTTCCAGGGGGGCAACTATGGCTACACCTTC.

This chain joins TRBV18 and TRBJ2-4; a possible D gene is TRBD1 (5 bases). Germline V CDR1 and CDR2: KGHSH, LQKENI. Trimming stripped 3 bases from V and 0 bases from J, with 6 bases between. This CDR3 has 14 amino acids. The DNA of the CDR3 is TGTGCCAGCTCACCGGGGCTAGCCAAAAACATTCAGTACTTC. It encodes CASSPGLAKNIQYF.

This clone was seen only a few times. The CDR3: CASSLTGGSQPQHF. CDR3 coding DNA: TGTGCCAGCAGCTTAACAGGGGGCAGCCAGCCCCAGCATTTT. This rearrangement joins TRBV7-9 to TRBJ1-5; 9 bases are shared with TRBD1. Per the germline V gene, CDR1 is SEHNR and CDR2 is FQNEAQ (reference sequence). V was clipped by 2 bases and J by 7 bases; unmatched bases: 3. This CDR3 has 14 amino acids. Full variable domain (missing parts from reference TRBV7-9 and TRBJ1-5): DTGVSQNPRHKITKRGQNVTFRCDPISEHNRLYWYRQTLGQGPEFLTYFQNEAQLEKSRLLSDRFSAERPKGSFSTLEIQRTEQGDSAMYLCASSLTGGSQPQHFGDGTRLSIL.